This T cell receptor (beta chain) originates from a study of T cell responses to AZD1222 COVID-19 vaccine. This clone was seen a few times. Its antigen is undetermined. Repertoires were generated with immunoSEQ multiplex PCR, while TCRdb's copy carries only in-frame clones and drops some. The data hold about 140,000 clones, with 89% observed a single time. The V gene's germline CDR1 is SGHAT and CDR2 FQNNGV. This CDR3 spans 12 amino acids. The V end was cut by 4 bases, the J end by 7 bases, with 10 bases between. Study results and caveats: Within unmutated variant regions lay the reported targets of nearly half of spike-specific TCRs.

This clonotype was sampled from an adult in good health. The sequenced sample was peripheral blood, obtained on day 0 of AZD1222 vaccination. V gene TRBV11-2 combines with J gene TRBJ1-1; D is undetermined. CDR3 sequence: CASSSREDEAFF. In DNA, the CDR3 is TGTGCCAGCAGCTCTAGGGAAGATGAAGCTTTCTTT.